This TCR beta chain was sequenced during a study of T cells in Graves' hyperthyroidism and ophthalmopathy. The junction had 6 bases not matched to a gene; V was cut back by 7 bases and J by 4 bases. The CDR3 loop spans 13 amino acids. This clonotype has at least ten counts. RNA transcripts provided the source from which TCR beta CDR3 regions were amplified. RT-PCR in the first round (using the HTBI primer set) targeted the TCR CDR3. TCRdb used MiXCR to reprocess the multiplex PCR reads, holding one entry per CDR3 protein. The repertoire includes more than 350,000 distinct CDR3 sequences, 15% of them detected once, and 30% to 35% sits in the top ten.

The rearrangement joins TRBV12-3 or TRBV12-4 to TRBJ1-2; TRBD1 matches 7 bases. Sequenced input: blood. The TCR was taken from a woman in her 30s with Graves' hyperthyroidism. Written as DNA, the CDR3 is TGTGCCAGCAACACGGGACAGACCTATGGCTACACCTTC. Protein product: CASNTGQTYGYTF.